This T cell receptor beta chain was sequenced during a study of beta chain features in type 1 diabetes. About the study: Patients looked much like healthy donors when it came to age, gender and cell yields. Whole-study results and caveats: TCRB CDR3 length was moderately but significantly reduced in all four CD4+ subsets of Type 1 diabetes patients. cDNA-based reads could over-represent cells with high TCR expression.

This clone has only a few counts. Its antigen is still unknown. Every donor provided one heparinised blood draw, which averaged about 120 mL. CD45RO/CCR7/CD25/CD127/CD95/CD27 separated CD4+ naive, central memory, regulatory and stem cell-like memory cells by sorting. What was sequenced were expressed TCRB transcripts, since all of the isolated RNA had been reverse transcribed. Here immunoSEQ multiplex PCR was the method, and the copy in TCRdb shows in-frame clones only, minus some. The sample includes 200,000 to 300,000 clones, roughly a tenth of them seen just once. Sequences were obtained from naive CD4+ T cells from blood. The TCR was taken from a man younger than 45 with type 1 diabetes.

CDR3 protein: CASSVDQGNTGELFF. CDR3 in DNA: TGTGCCAGCAGCGTAGATCAGGGTAACACCGGGGAGCTGTTTTTT. V usage is TRBV9 and J usage is TRBJ2-2, with a weak D call TRBD1 (5 bases). V dropped 0 bases and J dropped 2 bases, with 8 bases sitting between them. The germline V gene has CDR1 SGDLS and CDR2 YYNGEE. The CDR3 length is 15 residues.